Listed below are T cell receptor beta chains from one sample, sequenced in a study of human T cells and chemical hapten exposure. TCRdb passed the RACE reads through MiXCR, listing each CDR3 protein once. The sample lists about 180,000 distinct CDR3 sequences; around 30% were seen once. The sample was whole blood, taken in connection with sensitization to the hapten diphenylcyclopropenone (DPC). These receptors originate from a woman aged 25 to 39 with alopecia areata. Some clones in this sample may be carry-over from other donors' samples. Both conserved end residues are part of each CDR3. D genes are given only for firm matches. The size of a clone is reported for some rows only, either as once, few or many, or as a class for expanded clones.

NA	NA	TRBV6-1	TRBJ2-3	TGTGCCAGCAGCCCAAGACAGGATATAGATACGCAGTATTTT	CASSPRQDIDTQYF
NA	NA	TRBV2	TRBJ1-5	TGTGCCAGCAGTGCAGGGTATAGCAATCAGCCCCAGCATTTT	CASSAGYSNQPQHF
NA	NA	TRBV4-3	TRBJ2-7	TGCGCCAGCAGCCAAGATAGAGGCTACGAGCAGTACTTC	CASSQDRGYEQYF
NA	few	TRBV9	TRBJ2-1	TGTGCCAGCAGCGCCCCCAATGCACCGACGCCTAGGGAGGCTCTGAGTGAGCAGTTCTTC	CASSAPNAPTPREALSEQFF
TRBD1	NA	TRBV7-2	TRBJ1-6	TGTGCCAGCAGCTTTGGGACAGGTTCTTCACCCCTCCACTTT	CASSFGTGSSPLHF
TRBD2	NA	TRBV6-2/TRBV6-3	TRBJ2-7	TGTGCCAGCAGTTACGTCCTTGGACTAGCGCCCCAGATGCACTTC	CASSYVLGLAPQMHF
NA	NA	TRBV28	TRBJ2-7	TGTGCCAGCAGTTTAGACTCCTACTACGAGCAGTACTTC	CASSLDSYYEQYF
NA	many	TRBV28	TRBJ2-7	TGTGCCAGCAGCTCCCTCTACGAGCAGTACTTC	CASSSLYEQYF
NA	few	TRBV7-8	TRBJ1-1	TGTGCCAGCAGCTTCGGCGACAGGTTGAACACTGAAGCTTTCTTT	CASSFGDRLNTEAFF
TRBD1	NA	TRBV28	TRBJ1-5	TGTGCCAGCCTGACAGGGGTTGGTCAGCCCCAGCATTTT	CASLTGVGQPQHF
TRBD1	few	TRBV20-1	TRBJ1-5	TGCAGTGCGGCAGGGACAGGGGGCAATCAGCCCCAGCATTTT	CSAAGTGGNQPQHF
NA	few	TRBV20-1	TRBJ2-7	TGCAGTGCTAGAGCACCGGTATCCGTTAGCGAGCAGTACTTC	CSARAPVSVSEQYF
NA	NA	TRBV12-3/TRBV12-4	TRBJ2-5	TGTGCCAGCAGTCGCGACAGTAACGGAGAGACCCAGTACTTC	CASSRDSNGETQYF
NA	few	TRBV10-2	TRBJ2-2	TGCGCCATACTCAATATTGGTCCCGGGGAGCTGTTTTTT	CAILNIGPGELFF
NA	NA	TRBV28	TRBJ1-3	TGTGCCAGCAGCGGCAGACCAACAGGGCTCTCTGGAAACACCATATATTTT	CASSGRPTGLSGNTIYF
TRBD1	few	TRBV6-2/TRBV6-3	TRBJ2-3	TGTGCCAGCAGCCACGGACAGGGAGCGACAGATACGCAGTATTTT	CASSHGQGATDTQYF
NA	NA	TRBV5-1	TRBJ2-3	TGCGCCAGCAGCTTGGATAGCGGCACAGATACGCAGTATTTT	CASSLDSGTDTQYF
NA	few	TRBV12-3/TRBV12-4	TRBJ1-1	TGTGCCAGCAGTTTCCCTGGGTTTAGGGATCCCTCAACACAAATGAACACTGAAGCTTTCTTT	CASSFPGFRDPSTQMNTEAFF
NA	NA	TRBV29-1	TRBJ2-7	TGCAGCGTTCTTAGCGGCCGCGGCTACGAGCAGTACTTC	CSVLSGRGYEQYF
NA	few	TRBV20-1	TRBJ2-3	TGCAGTCAAATCAGGGGAGATACGCAGTATTTT	CSQIRGDTQYF
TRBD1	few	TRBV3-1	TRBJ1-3	TGTGCCAGCAGCCAAGATCTCCAGGGGGCCGCAAGCTCTGGAAACACCATATATTTT	CASSQDLQGAASSGNTIYF
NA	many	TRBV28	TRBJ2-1	TGTGCCAGCAGTTTATCTGGAGGCGATGAGCAGTTCTTC	CASSLSGGDEQFF
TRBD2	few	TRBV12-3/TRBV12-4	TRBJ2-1	TGTGCCAGCAGTTTCAGGACTAGCGGGGCAATTGTGCATGAGCAGTTCTTC	CASSFRTSGAIVHEQFF
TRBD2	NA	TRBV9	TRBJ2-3	TGTGCCAGCAGCCCCAAGCGGGAGGGGTACACAGATACGCAGTATTTT	CASSPKREGYTDTQYF
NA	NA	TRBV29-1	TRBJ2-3	TGCAGCGTTGCCGGCGGGTTCGCGGGAGATACGCAGTATTTT	CSVAGGFAGDTQYF
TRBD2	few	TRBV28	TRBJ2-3	TGTGCCAGCAGTTCCACCGGGGGGGGAGTCACAGATACGCAGTATTTT	CASSSTGGGVTDTQYF
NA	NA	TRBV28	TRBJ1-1	TGTGCCAGCATTAAAGCCCCGACTGAAGCTTTCTTT	CASIKAPTEAFF
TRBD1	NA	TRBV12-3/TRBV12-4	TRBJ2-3	TGTGCCAGCAGGGACAGGAACACAGATACGCAGTATTTT	CASRDRNTDTQYF
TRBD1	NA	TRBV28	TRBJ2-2	TGTGCCACCCAGGCCACACCCGGGACAGGGACGAACACCGGGGAGCTGTTTTTT	CATQATPGTGTNTGELFF
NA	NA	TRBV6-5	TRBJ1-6	TGTGCCAGCAGTTACTCCCTAGGGTATAATTCACCCCTCCACTTT	CASSYSLGYNSPLHF
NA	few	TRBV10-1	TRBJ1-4	TGCGCCAGCAGTGACCGGGTCGGGGAAAAACTGTTTTTT	CASSDRVGEKLFF
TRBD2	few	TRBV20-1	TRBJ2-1	TGCAGTGCTCGGGGACTAGCCTACAATGAGCAGTTCTTC	CSARGLAYNEQFF
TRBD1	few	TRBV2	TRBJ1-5	TGTGCCAGCCAAACGACAGGGCGCAATCAGCCCCAGCATTTT	CASQTTGRNQPQHF
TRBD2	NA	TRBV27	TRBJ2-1	TGTGCCAGCAGTAAGCTAGCGGGACGCTCCTACAATGAGCAGTTCTTC	CASSKLAGRSYNEQFF
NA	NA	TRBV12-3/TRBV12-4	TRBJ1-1	TGTGCCAGCACCCGGGGGGACACTGAAGCTTTCTTT	CASTRGDTEAFF
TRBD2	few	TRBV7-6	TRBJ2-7	TGTGCCAGCAGCGAACACCCCCCTAGCGGTAACTACGAGCAGTACTTC	CASSEHPPSGNYEQYF
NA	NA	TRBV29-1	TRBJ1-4	TGCAGCGTCCGTGGGTCTAATGAAAAACTGTTTTTT	CSVRGSNEKLFF